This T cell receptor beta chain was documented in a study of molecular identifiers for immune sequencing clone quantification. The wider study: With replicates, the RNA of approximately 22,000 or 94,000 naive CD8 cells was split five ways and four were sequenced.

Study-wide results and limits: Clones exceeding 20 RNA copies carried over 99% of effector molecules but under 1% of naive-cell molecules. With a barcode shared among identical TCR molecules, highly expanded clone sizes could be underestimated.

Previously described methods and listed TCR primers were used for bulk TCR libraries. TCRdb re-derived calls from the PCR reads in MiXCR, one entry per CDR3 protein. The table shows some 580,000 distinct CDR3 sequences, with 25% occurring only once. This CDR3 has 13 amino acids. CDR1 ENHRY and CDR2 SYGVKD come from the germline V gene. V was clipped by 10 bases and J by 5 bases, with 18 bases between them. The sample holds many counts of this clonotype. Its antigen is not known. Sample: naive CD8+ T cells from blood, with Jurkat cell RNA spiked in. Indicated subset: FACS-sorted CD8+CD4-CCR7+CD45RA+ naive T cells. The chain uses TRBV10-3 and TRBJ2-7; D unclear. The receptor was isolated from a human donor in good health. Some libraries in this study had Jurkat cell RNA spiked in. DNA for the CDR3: TGTGCCACCTTAAGCCTGGCGGCGGACGAGCAGTACTTC. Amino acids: CATLSLAADEQYF.